This T cell receptor beta chain was identified in a study of blood T cells in healthy people across ages. General study findings and limits: Shifts in expanded clonotypes may have been confounded by donor CMV status, which was unknown.

Primed by a sample-barcoded 5' primer and a J-beta primer mix, a second PCR proceeded for about 7 to 12 cycles. Tags on each cDNA molecule came from a template-switch adaptor with 12 random nucleotides. TCRdb re-called the 5' RACE reads with MiXCR, one entry per CDR3 protein. The sample comprises 710,000 or so distinct CDR3 sequences, roughly 32% of which are singletons, and approximately 15% rests with the top ten. A word on this clonotype: As yet, its antigen is unknown. A much larger clone differs by one base, so this may be a read error.

CDR1 is MDHEN, CDR2 SYDVKM, per germline. This CDR3 region has 16 residues. Each sample yielded at least 5.5 micrograms of PBMC total RNA. Source material: blood. V gene TRBV28 combines with J gene TRBJ1-2; 7 positions match TRBD1. The source is a woman over 75 in good health. The CDR3 DNA reads as TGTGCCAGCAGTTTCGACAGGGCTCGGGGGAACTATGGCCACACCTTC. Its protein product is CASSFDRARGNYGHTF.